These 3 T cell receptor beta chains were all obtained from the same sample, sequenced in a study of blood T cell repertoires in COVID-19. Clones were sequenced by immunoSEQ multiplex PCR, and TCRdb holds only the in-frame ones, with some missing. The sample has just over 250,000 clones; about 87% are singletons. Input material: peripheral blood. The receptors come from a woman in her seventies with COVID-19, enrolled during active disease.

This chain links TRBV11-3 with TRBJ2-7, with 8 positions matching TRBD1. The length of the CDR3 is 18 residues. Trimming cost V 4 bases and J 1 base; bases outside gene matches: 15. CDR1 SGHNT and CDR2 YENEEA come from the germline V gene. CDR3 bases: TGTGCCAGCAGCTCCAGGACAGGGAGGTTAGTGAGTTCCTACGAGCAGTACTTC. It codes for CASSSRTGRLVSSYEQYF.

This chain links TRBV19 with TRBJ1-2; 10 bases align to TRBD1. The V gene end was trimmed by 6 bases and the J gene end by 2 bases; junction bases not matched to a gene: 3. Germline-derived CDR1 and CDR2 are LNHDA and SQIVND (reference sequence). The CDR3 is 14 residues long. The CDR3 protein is CASRGQGNNYGYTF. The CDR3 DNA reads TGTGCCAGTAGGGGACAGGGGAACAACTATGGCTACACCTTC.

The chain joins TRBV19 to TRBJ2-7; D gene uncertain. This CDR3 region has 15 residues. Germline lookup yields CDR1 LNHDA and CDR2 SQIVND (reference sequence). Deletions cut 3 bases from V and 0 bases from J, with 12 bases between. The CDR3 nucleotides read TGTGCCAGTAGTATTATCATCCTACCCTCCTACGAGCAGTACTTC. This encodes CASSIIILPSYEQYF.